The clone carrying this T cell receptor beta chain has a handful of counts. The antigen remains undetermined. The data were obtained in a study of cytomegalovirus exposure and HLA in healthy donors. Study observations and caveats: When presence/absence was analysed, sequencing depth was taken to be roughly uniform across donors. Specific recognition of CMV antigens was confirmed in vitro for a few chains (all CMV-associated). According to the study, roughly 160 TCR beta chains were cytomegalovirus-associated.

A multiplex PCR was run with 60 Vbeta primers and 13 Jbeta primers. Sequenced by immunoSEQ multiplex PCR; TCRdb stores in-frame clones only, minus some. Of 140,000 to 150,000 clones listed, more than 80% were seen once; the top ten hold approximately 4%. Germline-derived CDR1 and CDR2 are SNHLY and FYNNEI. This CDR3 is built from 15 residues. V gave up 6 bases and J gave up 4 bases, with 17 bases separating them. The sequenced material came from PBMCs. The V call is TRBV2, the J call TRBJ2-3; TRBD2 is a possible D gene (6 bases). This receptor was taken from a woman aged 40 to 50 in good health and CMV-seropositive. Written as DNA, the CDR3 is TGTGCCAGCAGATTGACTAGGGCGATCGCAGATACGCAGTATTTT. This codes for CASRLTRAIADTQYF.